This TCR beta chain came from a study of siplizumab effects on memory and regulatory T cells. The study, taken as a whole, reports: Naive T cell populations appeared to exhibit greater diversity than memory cells and appeared to be major alloresponse contributors. The suppressive capacity of proliferating Tregs from siplizumab cultures remained unconfirmed.

In this sample, this clone turned up a few times. Its antigen remains unidentified. The CDR3 runs 14 residues. Trimming took 5 bases from V and 0 from J, leaving 8 bases between them. Germline assignment: CDR1 SEHNR and CDR2 FQNEAQ (reference sequence). Every sample had 95,000 to 100,000 of its TCR templates assayed. Assay: immunoSEQ multiplex PCR; the TCRdb copy retains only in-frame clones and omits some. The table records some 97,000 clones, about 91% of them present only once. The material sequenced was CD4+ T cells sorted from blood. The clonotype originates from a human donor in good health. This sequence joins TRBV7-9 and TRBJ1-3; TRBD1 might be the D (5 bases). CDR3 sequence (DNA): TGTGCCAGCAGCCCGACAGACTCTGGAAACACCATATATTTT. This codes for CASSPTDSGNTIYF.